The 14 T cell receptor beta chains given below trace back to one sample, sequenced in a study of blood T cell repertoires in COVID-19 (dated by TCRdb to 2019 to 2021). The library was produced with the immunoSEQ multiplex PCR assay. The table comes from immuneACCESS by way of TCRdb, which keeps in-frame sequences with V and J called. Part of the clones is missing from these tables; in studies checked, under half for an unresolved V gene and the rest for unknown reasons. Recorded for this sample are approximately 22,000 clones; under 95% of them occurred a single time. 30% to 40% of the sample is in the top ten clones. The specimen sequenced was peripheral blood. All receptors come from a man in his 70s with active COVID-19.

This clone showed up just once. The V gene is TRBV7-2, the J gene TRBJ2-3; possibly TRBD1 for D (5 bases). Germline CDR1 and CDR2: SGHTA and FQGNSA. The CDR3 has 12 residues. The V end was cut by 7 bases, the J end by 6 bases, with 11 bases between. The CDR3 spells CASTLRADTQYF. The CDR3 coding sequence is TGTGCCAGCACCCTCAGGGCGGATACGCAGTATTTT. The whole variable domain, filled in from reference TRBV7-2 and TRBJ2-3, reads GAGVSQSPSNKVTEKGKDVELRCDPISGHTALYWYRQSLGQGLEFLIYFQGNSAPDKSGLPSDRFSAERTGGSVSTLTIQRTQQEDSAVYLCASTLRADTQYFGPGTRLTVL.

V is TRBV18 and J is TRBJ1-2; 7 bases fit TRBD1. The CDR3 consists of 15 residues. With V trimmed by 1 base and J by 0 bases, 2 bases remained unmatched. CDR1 and CDR2 (germline): KGHSH, LQKENI. The CDR3 coding sequence is TGTGCCAGCTCACCACAGGGACAGCCTAACTATGGCTACACCTTC. Amino acids: CASSPQGQPNYGYTF.

The chain joins TRBV7-3 to TRBJ2-1, with D maybe TRBD2 (5 bases). Germline-derived CDR1 and CDR2 are SGHTA and FQGTGA. CDR3 size: 14 residues. Trimming removed 2 bases from V and 5 bases from J, with 10 bases in between. Here the CDR3 reads CASSLVYGDNEQFF. As DNA, the CDR3 is TGTGCCAGCAGCTTAGTTTACGGGGACAATGAGCAGTTCTTC.

V usage is TRBV6-5 and J usage is TRBJ1-2, with 9 nucleotides matching TRBD1. Losses at the gene ends were 5 bases for V and 4 bases for J; bases not matched to a gene: 8. The CDR3 extends over 15 amino acids. The V gene's germline CDR1 is MNHEY and CDR2 SVGAGI. In DNA form, the CDR3 reads TGTGCCAGCAGTCCGGGACAGGGCCGAGTCTATGGCTACACCTTC. Translating it yields CASSPGQGRVYGYTF.

The rearrangement joins TRBV21-1 to TRBJ2-7; the D segment call TRBD2 is taken from the table without a DNA check. TRBV21-1 is listed as a pseudogene. This CDR3 comprises 15 residues. The CDR3 protein is CAAPRRVPSSYEQYF. The CDR3 region has the DNA TGTGCCGCCCCTAGACGAGTCCCCAGCTCCTACGAGCAGTACTTC.

Concerning this clone: Different DNA sequences within this sample yield the same CDR3. The chain is built from TRBV27 and TRBJ2-1, with D perhaps TRBD2 (6 bases). Germline V gene sequence: CDR1 MNHEY, CDR2 SMNVEV (reference sequence). The CDR3 runs to 15 residues. The V end lost 2 bases, the J end lost 2 bases, and 10 bases lay between the germline ends. The CDR3 is CASSLGGGAYNEQFF. CDR3 DNA sequence: TGTGCCAGCAGTTTAGGCGGCGGGGCCTACAATGAGCAGTTCTTC.

This chain joins TRBV10-3 and TRBJ2-2; 14 bases fit TRBD2. The V segment lost 11 bases and the J segment 7 bases; nucleotides outside the gene matches: 9. This CDR3 contains 15 residues. CDR1 ENHRY and CDR2 SYGVKD come from the germline V gene. The CDR3, as DNA: TGTGCCGCCAGACTAGCGGGAGGGCCGAGCGGGGAGCTGTTTTTT. Translation gives CAARLAGGPSGELFF.

In its sample, this clone was seen once. V gene TRBV7-9 combines with J gene TRBJ2-3; possible D gene TRBD1, 6 bases. Per germline, CDR1 SEHNR and CDR2 FQNEAQ (reference sequence). The CDR3 extends over 13 amino acids. Trimming took 4 bases from V and 8 from J, leaving 13 bases between them. The CDR3 DNA reads as TGTGCCAGCAGCTACCCAGGGGTCATTACGCAGTATTTT. It codes for CASSYPGVITQYF.

This chain connects TRBV7-3 to TRBJ1-1; D uncertain. The V end lost 5 bases, the J end lost 6 bases, and 13 bases lay between the germline ends. CDR1 and CDR2 (germline): SGHTA, FQGTGA. This CDR3 comprises 13 residues. As DNA, the CDR3 is TGTGCCAGCAGCGCCTCCCGGAGATCTGAAGCTTTCTTT. Translation gives CASSASRRSEAFF.

V usage is TRBV14 and J usage is TRBJ1-4, with 8 bases matching TRBD1. This CDR3 is built from 16 residues. CDR1 is SGHDN and CDR2 is FVKESK in the germline V gene. The V gene end was trimmed by 0 bases and the J gene end by 8 bases; junction bases not matched to a gene: 8. The CDR3 is CASSQDGYRGKEKLFF. CDR3 sequence (DNA): TGTGCCAGCAGCCAAGATGGATACAGGGGGAAAGAAAAACTGTTTTTT.

V is TRBV6-1 and J is TRBJ1-2; D unclear. The CDR3 extends over 15 amino acids. The ends were cut back, 1 base at V and 2 bases at J, with 11 bases in the middle. From germline, CDR1 is MNHNS and CDR2 SASEGT. Here the CDR3 reads CASSEGRRRNYGYTF. CDR3 nucleotides: TGTGCCAGCAGTGAAGGGCGGAGGAGAAACTATGGCTACACCTTC.

This chain connects TRBV4-3 to TRBJ1-5; D not resolved. The CDR3 has 14 residues. Per the germline V gene, CDR1 is LGHNA and CDR2 is YSLEER. Trimming removed 0 bases from V and 3 bases from J, with 6 bases in between. The DNA for the CDR3 is TGCGCCAGCAGCCAAGAAATCGTCAATCAGCCCCAGCATTTT. Its translation: CASSQEIVNQPQHF.

The chain carries TRBV9 and TRBJ2-1; TRBD2 matches at 13 bases. V trimming: 0 bases; J trimming: 7 bases; junction bases outside the gene matches: 4. This CDR3 region has 16 residues. CDR1 is SGDLS, CDR2 YYNGEE, per germline. The DNA for the CDR3 is TGTGCCAGCAGCGTAGCTTGGACTAGCGGGAGTAATGAGCAGTTCTTC. Protein product: CASSVAWTSGSNEQFF.

The chain recombines TRBV5-8 with TRBJ2-2; TRBD2 aligns across 10 bases. Germline trimming cut 4 bases from V and 4 bases from J; bases unmatched to any gene: 7. CDR1 is SGHTS and CDR2 is YDEGEE in the germline V gene. The CDR3 covers 16 residues. The DNA of the CDR3 is TGTGCCAGCAGCCACGGACTAGCGGTCCTCACCGGGGAGCTGTTTTTT. Protein: CASSHGLAVLTGELFF. Drawing the rest from reference TRBV5-8 and TRBJ2-2, the complete variable domain is EAGVTQSPTHLIKTRGQQATLRCSPISGHTSVYWYQQALGLGLQFLLWYDEGEERNRGNFPPRFSGRQFPNYSSELNVNALELEDSALYLCASSHGLAVLTGELFFGEGSRLTVL.